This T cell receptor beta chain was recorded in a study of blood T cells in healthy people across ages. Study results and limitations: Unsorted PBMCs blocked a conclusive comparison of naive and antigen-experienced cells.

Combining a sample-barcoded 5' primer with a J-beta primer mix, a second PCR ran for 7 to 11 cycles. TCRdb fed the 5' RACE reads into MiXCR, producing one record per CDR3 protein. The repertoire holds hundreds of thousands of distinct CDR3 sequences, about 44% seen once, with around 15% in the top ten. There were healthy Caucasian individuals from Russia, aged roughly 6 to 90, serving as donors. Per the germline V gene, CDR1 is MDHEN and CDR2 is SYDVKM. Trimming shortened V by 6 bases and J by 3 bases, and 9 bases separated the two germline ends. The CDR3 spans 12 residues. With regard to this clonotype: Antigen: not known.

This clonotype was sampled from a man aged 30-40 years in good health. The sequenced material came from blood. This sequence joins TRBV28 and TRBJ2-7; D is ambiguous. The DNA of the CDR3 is TGTGCCAGCAGCCCGTTTAGCTACGAGCAGTACTTC. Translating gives CASSPFSYEQYF. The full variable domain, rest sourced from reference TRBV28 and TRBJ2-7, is DVKVTQSSRYLVKRTGEKVFLECVQDMDHENMFWYRQDPGLGLRLIYFSYDVKMKEKGDIPEGYSVSREKKERFSLILESASTNQTSMYLCASSPFSYEQYFGPGTRLTVT.